This TCR beta chain was obtained from a study of blood T cell repertoires in COVID-19. Trimming pared 1 base from V and 5 bases from J, leaving 6 bases between. This CDR3 has 13 residues. Per germline, CDR1 LGHDT and CDR2 YNNKEL (reference sequence). Authors' data handling: Amplification with reference gene primers provided the estimates of nucleated cell counts. Profiling relied on immunoSEQ multiplex PCR, and the TCRdb table lists in-frame clones only, not all of them. V and J calls and clone size are given by that table; D and trimming were obtained from the DNA. This table has just under 100,000 clones, about 86% appearing once.

The receptor comes from a woman aged 60-70 years in a cohort sampled during active or convalescent COVID-19. Sequencing input: peripheral blood. The V call is TRBV3-1 (or the pseudogene TRBV3-2), the J call TRBJ2-1; possible D gene TRBD2, 5 bases. The CDR3 region is CASSQGRHNEQFF. The CDR3, as DNA: TGTGCCAGCAGCCAAGGGAGGCACAATGAGCAGTTCTTC.